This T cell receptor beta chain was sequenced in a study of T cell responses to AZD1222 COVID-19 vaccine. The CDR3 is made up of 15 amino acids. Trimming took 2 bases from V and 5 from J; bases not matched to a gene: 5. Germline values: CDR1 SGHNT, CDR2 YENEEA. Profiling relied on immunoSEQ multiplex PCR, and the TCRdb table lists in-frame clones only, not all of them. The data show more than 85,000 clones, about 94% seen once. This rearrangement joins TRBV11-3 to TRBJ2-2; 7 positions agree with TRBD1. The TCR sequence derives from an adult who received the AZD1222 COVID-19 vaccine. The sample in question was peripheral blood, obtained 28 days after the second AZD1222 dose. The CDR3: CASSLKDRSTGELFF. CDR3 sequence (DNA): TGTGCCAGCAGCTTAAAGGACAGGTCGACCGGGGAGCTGTTTTTT.